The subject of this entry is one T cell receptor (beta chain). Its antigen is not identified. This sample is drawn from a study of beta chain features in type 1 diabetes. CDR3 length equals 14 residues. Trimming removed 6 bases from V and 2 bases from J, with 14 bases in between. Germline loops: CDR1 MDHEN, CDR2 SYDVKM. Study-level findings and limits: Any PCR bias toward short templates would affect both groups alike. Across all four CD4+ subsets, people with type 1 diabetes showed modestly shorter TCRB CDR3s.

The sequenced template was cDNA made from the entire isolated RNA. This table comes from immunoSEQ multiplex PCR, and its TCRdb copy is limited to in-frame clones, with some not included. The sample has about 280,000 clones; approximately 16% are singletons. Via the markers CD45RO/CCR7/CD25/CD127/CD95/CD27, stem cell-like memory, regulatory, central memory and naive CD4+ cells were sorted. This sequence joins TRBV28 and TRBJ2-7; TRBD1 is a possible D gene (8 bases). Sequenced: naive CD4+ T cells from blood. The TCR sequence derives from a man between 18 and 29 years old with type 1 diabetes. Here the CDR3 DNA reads TGTGCCAGCAGAGAAACAGGGGGGGCCTACGAGCAGTACTTC. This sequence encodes CASRETGGAYEQYF.